The 29 T cell receptor beta chains listed next were all sequenced from one sample in a study of cytomegalovirus exposure and HLA in healthy donors. The protocol was immunoSEQ multiplex PCR, while the TCRdb copy is restricted to in-frame clones and leaves out a portion. Among 150,000 to 200,000 clones listed, less than 85% were seen once. The sample taken for sequencing was PBMCs. The receptors derive from a young man in good health and CMV-seropositive.

The V call is TRBV4-1, the J call TRBJ2-2, with 9 positions matching TRBD2. This CDR3 comprises 16 residues. The germline V gene encodes CDR1 MGHRA and CDR2 YSYEKL. V shed 1 base and J 6 bases; nucleotides not matched to a gene: 6. The CDR3 coding sequence is TGCGCCAGCAGCCAAGCGGCGGGAGGGCCTTCCGGGGAGCTGTTTTTT. Its translation: CASSQAAGGPSGELFF.

This clone was counted only a few times. The CDR3 DNA follows: TGCGCCAGCAGTCTTAGCGGGGCGAACACCGGGGAGCTGTTTTTT. Protein: CASSLSGANTGELFF. This sequence joins TRBV10-2 and TRBJ2-2; 8 bases line up with TRBD2. CDR3 length: 15 residues. Germline CDR1 WSHSY, CDR2 SAAADI. The J segment lost 0 bases and the V segment lost 5 bases, leaving 2 bases of the junction unmatched.

The V and J genes are TRBV29-1 and TRBJ1-2; D remains unclear. Germline V gene lookup returns CDR1 SQVTM and CDR2 ANQGSEA. The CDR3 extends over 13 amino acids. The V gene lost 3 bases and the J gene lost 2 bases, with 10 bases spanning the gap. The CDR3 DNA sequence: TGCAGCGTTGACGGCAGGCTCAACTATGGCTACACCTTC. Encoded protein: CSVDGRLNYGYTF.

The chain links TRBV28 to TRBJ2-1, with 7 bases aligning to TRBD2. The CDR3 length is 13 residues. Germline values: CDR1 MDHEN, CDR2 SYDVKM. V lost 7 bases, J lost 5 bases, and 5 bases stayed unmatched. CDR3 region: CASNLGGNNEQFF. CDR3 DNA sequence: TGTGCCAGCAACCTGGGAGGGAACAATGAGCAGTTCTTC.

The gene calls are TRBV28 and TRBJ1-2; 9 bases line up with TRBD1. The ends lost 4 bases at V and 6 bases at J; junction bases unmatched: 6. CDR3 size: 14 residues. Germline V gene data show CDR1 as MDHEN and CDR2 as SYDVKM. CDR3 bases: TGTGCCAGCAGTTCGGGACAGGGCGGGAATGGCTACACCTTC. It codes for CASSSGQGGNGYTF.

The genes are TRBV5-1 and TRBJ2-7; 8 bases line up with TRBD1. Germline V gene lookup returns CDR1 SGHRS and CDR2 YFSETQ. J was trimmed by 7 bases and V by 0 bases; bases with no gene match: 9. The CDR3 runs 15 residues. CDR3 protein: CASSLAGQGAGEQYF. CDR3 bases: TGCGCCAGCAGCTTGGCCGGGCAGGGGGCAGGGGAGCAGTACTTC. Full variable domain (rest looked up from reference TRBV5-1 and TRBJ2-7): KAGVTQTPRYLIKTRGQQVTLSCSPISGHRSVSWYQQTPGQGLQFLFEYFSETQRNKGNFPGRFSGRQFSNSRSEMNVSTLELGDSALYLCASSLAGQGAGEQYFGPGTRLTVT.

The V call is TRBV6-1, the J call TRBJ2-7, with D possibly TRBD2 on 5 matching bases. This CDR3 has 14 residues. Germline assignment: CDR1 MNHNS and CDR2 SASEGT. Trimming removed 5 bases from V and 3 bases from J, with 14 bases in between. In DNA, the CDR3 is TGTGCCAGCAGTATGAGCGAGGGCGGCTACGAGCAGTACTTC. This sequence encodes CASSMSEGGYEQYF.

The chain uses TRBV18 and TRBJ1-4; 11 bases map to TRBD1. Germline V gene lookup returns CDR1 KGHSH and CDR2 LQKENI. The CDR3 runs to 14 residues. V gave up 4 bases and J gave up 6 bases; unmatched junction bases: 1. The CDR3 sequence is CASSLGQGDEKLFF. The CDR3 nucleotides are TGTGCCAGCTCACTGGGACAGGGGGATGAAAAACTGTTTTTT. Full variable domain (outside the CDR3, taken from reference TRBV18 and TRBJ1-4): NAGVMQNPRHLVRRRGQEARLRCSPMKGHSHVYWYRQLPEEGLKFMVYLQKENIIDESGMPKERFSAEFPKEGPSILRIQQVVRGDSAAYFCASSLGQGDEKLFFGSGTQLSVL.

This clone was picked up one time. V and J are TRBV28 and TRBJ2-7; a weak D match, TRBD1 (6 bases). Germline V gene sequence: CDR1 MDHEN, CDR2 SYDVKM. The CDR3 sequence is 15 residues long. V gave up 6 bases and J gave up 0 bases, with 15 bases separating them. Written as DNA, the CDR3 is TGTGCCAGCAGGGGACACCAAATCGTCTCCTACGAGCAGTACTTC. The encoded protein is CASRGHQIVSYEQYF.

CDR3 protein: CAAGTLRDGYTF. CDR3 DNA: TGTGCGGCGGGAACGTTACGGGATGGCTACACCTTC. This chain uses TRBV28 with TRBJ1-2; no reliable D call. The CDR3 runs 12 residues. Germline values: CDR1 MDHEN, CDR2 SYDVKM.

The gene calls are TRBV20-1 and TRBJ1-1, with unresolved D. The CDR3 has 11 residues. Between the trimmed V and J ends, which lost 2 bases and 3 bases, there was a span of 4 bases. The germline V gene encodes CDR1 DFQATT and CDR2 SNEGSKA (reference sequence). The CDR3 DNA reads TGCAGTGCTAGACAGGACACTGAAGCTTTCTTT. Residues: CSARQDTEAFF.

Only a few counts were recorded for this clone. The J gene is TRBJ1-5, the V gene TRBV19; unclear D gene. Trimming took 3 bases from V and 3 from J, leaving 6 bases between them. The germline gives CDR1 LNHDA, CDR2 SQIVND (reference sequence). CDR3 length: 13 amino acids. The CDR3 nucleotides read TGTGCCAGTAGTATGGGCCTCAATCAGCCCCAGCATTTT. It encodes CASSMGLNQPQHF.

The genes are TRBV6-1 and TRBJ2-7; D possibly corresponds to TRBD2 (5 bases). The CDR3 totals 12 residues. Trimming pared 6 bases from V and 3 bases from J, leaving 9 bases between. Germline values: CDR1 MNHNS, CDR2 SASEGT. The CDR3 spells CASSREGYEQYF. CDR3 nucleotide sequence: TGTGCCAGCAGCCGCGAGGGCTACGAGCAGTACTTC.

This rearrangement joins TRBV2 to TRBJ2-2; 9 bases line up with TRBD2. The CDR3 sequence is 15 residues long. Unmatched junction bases numbered 4, after V lost 6 bases and J lost 2 bases. Germline V gene data show CDR1 as SNHLY and CDR2 as FYNNEI. CDR3 sequence: CASRERGDNTGELFF. CDR3 sequence (DNA): TGTGCCAGCAGAGAGCGGGGGGACAACACCGGGGAGCTGTTTTTT.

The gene calls are TRBV2 and TRBJ1-3; unclear D gene. With 4 bases removed from V and 1 base from J, the gap between germline ends came to 8 bases. This CDR3 is 14 amino acids long. Germline V gives CDR1 SNHLY, CDR2 FYNNEI. The CDR3 here is CASSVSLSGNTIYF. CDR3 in DNA: TGTGCCAGCAGTGTTTCACTGTCTGGAAACACCATATATTTT.

The rearrangement links TRBV7-9 to TRBJ2-1, with D possibly being TRBD2 (5 bases). CDR1 and CDR2 (germline): SEHNR, FQNEAQ (reference sequence). This CDR3 contains 13 residues. V lost 5 bases and J lost 13, with 18 bases in between. In nucleotides, the CDR3 is TGTGCCAGCAGCCTAGATACTAGAAAAGAACAGTTCTTC. Residues: CASSLDTRKEQFF.

This sequence joins TRBV13 and TRBJ2-7; no firm D call. Trimming removed 3 bases from V and 0 bases from J, with 9 bases in between. The germline gives CDR1 PRHDT, CDR2 FYEKMQ (reference sequence). The length of the CDR3 is 14 residues. The CDR3 sequence: CASSFEDNSYEQYF. CDR3 DNA: TGTGCCAGCAGCTTCGAAGACAACTCCTACGAGCAGTACTTC.

The chain combines TRBV6-1 with TRBJ1-1; D possibly corresponds to TRBD1 (5 bases). The V end was cut by 9 bases, the J end by 5 bases, with 16 bases between. In germline, CDR1 is MNHNS, CDR2 SASEGT. This CDR3 has 13 amino acids. CDR3 DNA: TGTGCCAGTAGTCAGGGAGGAAGGACTGAAGCTTTCTTT. It specifies CASSQGGRTEAFF.

The genes are TRBV28 and TRBJ2-7, with 8 bases lining up with TRBD1. The CDR3 runs 16 residues. The V segment lost 7 bases and the J segment 4 bases; nucleotides outside the gene matches: 15. CDR1 and CDR2 from the germline V gene are MDHEN and SYDVKM. For the CDR3, the DNA is TGTGCCAGCATAACCGCAGGGACAGGTCTTACTTACGAGCAGTACTTC. It yields the protein CASITAGTGLTYEQYF. The full variable domain, in which reference TRBV28 and TRBJ2-7 provide the parts outside the CDR3, is DVKVTQSSRYLVKRTGEKVFLECVQDMDHENMFWYRQDPGLGLRLIYFSYDVKMKEKGDIPEGYSVSREKKERFSLILESASTNQTSMYLCASITAGTGLTYEQYFGPGTRLTVT.

The chain uses TRBV18 and TRBJ2-7, with a tentative D call TRBD2 (6 bases). Germline assignment: CDR1 KGHSH and CDR2 LQKENI. The V and J ends lost 1 base and 7 bases respectively, with 14 bases between them. The CDR3 totals 14 residues. CDR3 region: CASSPQPSEKEQYF. The CDR3 DNA is TGTGCCAGCTCACCACAGCCTAGCGAAAAGGAGCAGTACTTC.

The chain carries TRBV11-2 and TRBJ2-4, with D possibly TRBD1 on 5 matching bases. Trimming left V 4 bases short and J 1 base short, with 17 bases between. CDR1 is SGHAT and CDR2 is FQNNGV in the germline V gene. This CDR3 is 17 amino acids long. The CDR3 DNA reads as TGTGCCAGCAGCTCTAGGTGGGGCTCGACGGCCAAAAACATTCAGTACTTC. It is translated as CASSSRWGSTAKNIQYF.

The CDR3 region is CAISTGGEETQYF. CDR3 coding DNA: TGTGCCATCAGTACAGGGGGTGAAGAGACCCAGTACTTC. V usage is TRBV10-3 and J usage is TRBJ2-5, with TRBD1 matching 8 bases. Germline V gene sequence: CDR1 ENHRY, CDR2 SYGVKD. The CDR3 is made up of 13 amino acids. Unmatched junction bases numbered 2, after V lost 5 bases and J lost 3 bases.

The chain uses TRBV9 and TRBJ1-6; 7 bases agree with TRBD1. With 3 bases clipped from V and 7 bases from J, the junction kept 4 bases outside the gene matches. CDR1 SGDLS and CDR2 YYNGEE come from the germline V gene. There are 14 residues in the CDR3. In DNA form, the CDR3 reads TGTGCCAGCAGCGGAGGGGGCCAGAATTCACCCCTCCACTTT. Translation gives CASSGGGQNSPLHF.

CDR3 in DNA: TGTGCCATCAGTGGGACCGTAGCGGGGGCCAACGTCCTGACTTTC. This encodes CAISGTVAGANVLTF. This chain uses TRBV10-3 with TRBJ2-6; perhaps TRBD2 as D (5 bases). V gave up 4 bases and J gave up 4 bases, with 11 bases separating them. Looked up from germline, CDR1 is ENHRY and CDR2 is SYGVKD. The CDR3 runs to 15 residues.

The CDR3 bases are TGCAGCGTTTTACGACAGGGGAGCACTGAAGCTTTCTTT. Translation gives CSVLRQGSTEAFF. The genes are TRBV29-1 and TRBJ1-1; 8 bases are a match to TRBD1. Unmatched junction bases numbered 6, after V lost 5 bases and J lost 4 bases. There are 13 residues in the CDR3. Germline loops: CDR1 SQVTM, CDR2 ANQGSEA.

This rearrangement joins TRBV30 to TRBJ2-2; 8 nucleotides match TRBD2. CDR3 size: 15 residues. The trim removed 1 base at V and 4 bases at J, leaving 5 bases unmatched. The V gene's germline CDR1 is GTSNPN and CDR2 SVGIG (reference sequence). The CDR3 reads CAWSGAGALTGELFF. The CDR3 DNA reads TGTGCCTGGAGTGGAGCGGGGGCCCTCACCGGGGAGCTGTTTTTT.

This clone has a single count. V gene TRBV29-1 combines with J gene TRBJ2-7, with D possibly being TRBD2 (6 bases). Trimming left V 6 bases short and J 6 bases short, with 15 bases between. Per the germline V gene, CDR1 is SQVTM and CDR2 is ANQGSEA. This CDR3 is built from 12 residues. The CDR3 DNA reads TGCAGCGTGATAGCGGCCACCCCCGAGCAGTACTTC. As protein: CSVIAATPEQYF.

The rearrangement links TRBV18 to TRBJ1-5, with 7 bases identical to TRBD1. The CDR3 extends over 14 amino acids. V gave up 5 bases and J gave up 1 base; unmatched junction bases: 2. In germline, CDR1 is KGHSH, CDR2 LQKENI. The DNA of the CDR3 is TGTGCCAGCTCAAAGACAGGGAGCAATCAGCCCCAGCATTTT. Its translation: CASSKTGSNQPQHF.

The chain employs TRBV28 and TRBJ1-2; 10 nucleotides match TRBD1. Trimming removed 4 bases from V and 8 bases from J; junction bases left unmatched: 7. Germline loops: CDR1 MDHEN, CDR2 SYDVKM. The CDR3 runs to 14 residues. CDR3 sequence reads: CASSSGTGDGGYTF. CDR3 DNA: TGTGCCAGCAGTTCCGGGACAGGGGACGGGGGCTACACCTTC.